The present T cell receptor beta chain was sequenced within a study of cytomegalovirus exposure and HLA in healthy donors. Across the whole study: Genetic ancestry analysis placed more than 80% of the 398 donors that were genotyped in the Caucasian-associated cluster.

PCR involved 60 Vbeta and 13 Jbeta primers. Profiled with immunoSEQ multiplex PCR; TCRdb holds only in-frame clones, not every one. The data show 60,000 to 85,000 clones, around 76% seen once. With 7 bases removed from V and 10 bases from J, the gap between germline ends came to 11 bases. Germline V gene sequence: CDR1 MGHDK, CDR2 SYGVNS. The CDR3 contains 11 residues. The gene calls are TRBV25-1 and TRBJ2-1; the D gene is possibly TRBD2 (6 bases). This receptor was identified in a man aged 35 to 55 in good health and CMV-seronegative. What was sequenced was PBMCs. The CDR3 here is CASTLGGEQFF. CDR3 in DNA: TGTGCCAGCACCCTCGGGGGAGAGCAGTTCTTC.